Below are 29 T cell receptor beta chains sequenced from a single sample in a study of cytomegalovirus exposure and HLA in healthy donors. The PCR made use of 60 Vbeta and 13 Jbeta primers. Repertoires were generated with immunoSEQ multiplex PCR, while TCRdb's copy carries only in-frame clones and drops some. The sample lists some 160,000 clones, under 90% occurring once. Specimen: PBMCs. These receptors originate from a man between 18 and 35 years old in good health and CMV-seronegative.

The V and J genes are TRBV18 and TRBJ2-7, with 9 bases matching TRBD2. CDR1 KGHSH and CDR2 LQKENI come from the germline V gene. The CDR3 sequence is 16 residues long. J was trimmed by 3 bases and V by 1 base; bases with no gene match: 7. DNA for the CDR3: TGTGCCAGCTCACCACAGGGCCTAGCGGGGAACTACGAGCAGTACTTC. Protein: CASSPQGLAGNYEQYF.

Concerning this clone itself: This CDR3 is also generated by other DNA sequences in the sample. Written as DNA, the CDR3 is TGTGCCAGCAGCTTAAGGGGGGAGACCCAGTACTTC. As protein: CASSLRGETQYF. V is TRBV7-2 and J is TRBJ2-5; D is perhaps TRBD1 (6 bases). The V end lost 2 bases, the J end lost 5 bases, and 6 bases lay between the germline ends. The CDR3 spans 12 residues. The V gene's germline CDR1 is SGHTA and CDR2 FQGNSA.

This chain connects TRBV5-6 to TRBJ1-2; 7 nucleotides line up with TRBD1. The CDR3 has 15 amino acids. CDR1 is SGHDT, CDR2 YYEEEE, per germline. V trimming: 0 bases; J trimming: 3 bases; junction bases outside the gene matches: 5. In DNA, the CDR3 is TGTGCCAGCAGCTTGGGGAGGGGGCTCTACTATGGCTACACCTTC. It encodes CASSLGRGLYYGYTF.

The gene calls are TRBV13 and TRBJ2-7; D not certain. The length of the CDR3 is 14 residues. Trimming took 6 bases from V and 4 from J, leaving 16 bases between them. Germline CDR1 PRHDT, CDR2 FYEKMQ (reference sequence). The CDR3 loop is CASSQDTPEYEQYF. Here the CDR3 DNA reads TGTGCCAGCAGTCAAGACACTCCGGAATACGAGCAGTACTTC.

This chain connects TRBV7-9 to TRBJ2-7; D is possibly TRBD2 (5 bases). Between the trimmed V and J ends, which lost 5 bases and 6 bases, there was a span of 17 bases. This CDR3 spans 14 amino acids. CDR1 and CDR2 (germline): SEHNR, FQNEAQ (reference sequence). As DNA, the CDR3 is TGTGCCAGCAGCCCGCGCGTGGGAGAGTCCGAGCAGTACTTC. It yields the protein CASSPRVGESEQYF.

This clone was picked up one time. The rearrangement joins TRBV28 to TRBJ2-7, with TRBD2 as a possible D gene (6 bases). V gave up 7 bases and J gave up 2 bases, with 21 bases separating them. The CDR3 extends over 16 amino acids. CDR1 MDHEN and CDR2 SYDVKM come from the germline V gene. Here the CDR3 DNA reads TGTGCCAGCACCGGGGACTTCTGGACCGCCGCCTACGAGCAGTACTTC. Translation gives CASTGDFWTAAYEQYF.

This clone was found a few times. The CDR3 bases are TGTGCCTGGAGAACAGGGGGCGCTGAAGCTTTCTTT. Protein: CAWRTGGAEAFF. The chain couples TRBV30 to TRBJ1-1, with TRBD1 matching over 9 bases. The CDR3 covers 12 residues. Germline trimming cut 3 bases from V and 6 bases from J; bases unmatched to any gene: 2. CDR1 and CDR2 from the germline V gene are GTSNPN and SVGIG (reference sequence).

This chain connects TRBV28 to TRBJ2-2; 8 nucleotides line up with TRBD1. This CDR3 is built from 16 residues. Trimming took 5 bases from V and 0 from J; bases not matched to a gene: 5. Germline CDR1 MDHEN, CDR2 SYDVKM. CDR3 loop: CASSRQTGANTGELFF. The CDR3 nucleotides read TGTGCCAGCAGTCGCCAGACAGGGGCGAACACCGGGGAGCTGTTTTTT.

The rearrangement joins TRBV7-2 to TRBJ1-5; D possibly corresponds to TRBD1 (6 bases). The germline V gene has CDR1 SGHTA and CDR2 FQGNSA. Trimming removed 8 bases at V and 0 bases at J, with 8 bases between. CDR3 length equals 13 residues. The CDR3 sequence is CASQGNSNQPQHF. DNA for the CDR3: TGTGCCAGCCAGGGGAATAGCAATCAGCCCCAGCATTTT.

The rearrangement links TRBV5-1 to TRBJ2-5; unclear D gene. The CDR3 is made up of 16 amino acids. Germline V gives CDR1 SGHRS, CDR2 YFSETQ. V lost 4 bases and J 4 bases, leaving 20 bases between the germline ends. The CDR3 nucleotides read TGCGCCAGCAGCGATATTGGCGGCCGGGTTGGAGAGACCCAGTACTTC. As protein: CASSDIGGRVGETQYF. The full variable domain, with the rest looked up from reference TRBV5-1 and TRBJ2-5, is KAGVTQTPRYLIKTRGQQVTLSCSPISGHRSVSWYQQTPGQGLQFLFEYFSETQRNKGNFPGRFSGRQFSNSRSEMNVSTLELGDSALYLCASSDIGGRVGETQYFGPGTRLLVL.

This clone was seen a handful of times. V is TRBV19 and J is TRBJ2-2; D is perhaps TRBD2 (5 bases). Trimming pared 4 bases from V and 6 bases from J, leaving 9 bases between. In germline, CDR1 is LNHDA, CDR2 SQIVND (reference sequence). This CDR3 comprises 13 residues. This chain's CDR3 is CASSKMRAGELFF. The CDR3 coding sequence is TGTGCCAGTAGTAAGATGAGGGCCGGGGAGCTGTTTTTT.

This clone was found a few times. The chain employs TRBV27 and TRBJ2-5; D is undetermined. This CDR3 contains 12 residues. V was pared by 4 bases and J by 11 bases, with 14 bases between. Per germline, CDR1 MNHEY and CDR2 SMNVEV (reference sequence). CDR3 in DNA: TGTGCCAGCAGTTCCTCCCTAAAGGAGCAGTACTTC. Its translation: CASSSSLKEQYF.

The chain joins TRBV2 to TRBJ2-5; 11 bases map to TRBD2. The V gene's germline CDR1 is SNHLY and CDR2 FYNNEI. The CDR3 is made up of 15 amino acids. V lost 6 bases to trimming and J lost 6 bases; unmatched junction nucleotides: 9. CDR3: CASRGWTSGQKTQYF. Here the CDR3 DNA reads TGTGCCAGCAGAGGGTGGACTAGCGGGCAGAAGACCCAGTACTTC.

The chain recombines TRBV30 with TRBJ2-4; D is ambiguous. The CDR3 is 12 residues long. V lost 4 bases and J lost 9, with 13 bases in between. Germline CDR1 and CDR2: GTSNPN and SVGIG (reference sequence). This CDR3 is CAWNHGDAIQYF. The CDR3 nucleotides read TGTGCCTGGAACCATGGAGACGCCATTCAGTACTTC.

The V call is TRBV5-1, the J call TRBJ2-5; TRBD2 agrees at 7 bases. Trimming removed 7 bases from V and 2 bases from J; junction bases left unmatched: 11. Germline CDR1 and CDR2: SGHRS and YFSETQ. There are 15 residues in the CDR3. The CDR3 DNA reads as TGCGCCAGCTCTAGTGGGGCGCGGGAGCAAGAGACCCAGTACTTC. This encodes CASSSGAREQETQYF.

As DNA, the CDR3 is TGTGCCAGCACTCCACGGTGGTCTGGAAACACCATATATTTT. Translated: CASTPRWSGNTIYF. V usage is TRBV28 and J usage is TRBJ1-3; the D is unclear. The CDR3 has 14 amino acids. Germline loops: CDR1 MDHEN, CDR2 SYDVKM. V was pared by 7 bases and J by 1 base, with 11 bases between.

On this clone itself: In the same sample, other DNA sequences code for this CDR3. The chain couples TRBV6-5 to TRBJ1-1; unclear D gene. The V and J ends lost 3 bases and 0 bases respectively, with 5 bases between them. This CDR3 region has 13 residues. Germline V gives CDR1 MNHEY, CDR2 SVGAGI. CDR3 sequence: CASSYTVNTEAFF. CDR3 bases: TGTGCCAGCAGTTATACTGTGAACACTGAAGCTTTCTTT.

CDR3 nucleotide sequence: TGTGCCAGCAGTTACGATGTGGGGGCGGCTGGAAACACCATATATTTT. Its translation: CASSYDVGAAGNTIYF. J is TRBJ1-3 and V is TRBV6-6; D possibly corresponds to TRBD1 (6 bases). Trimming took 2 bases from V and 2 from J, leaving 13 bases between them. Germline V lookup: CDR1 MNHNY, CDR2 SVGAGI (reference sequence). The CDR3 is made up of 16 amino acids.

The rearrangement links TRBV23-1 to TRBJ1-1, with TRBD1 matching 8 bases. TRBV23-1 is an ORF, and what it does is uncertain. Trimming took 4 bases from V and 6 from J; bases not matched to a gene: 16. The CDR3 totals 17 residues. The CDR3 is CASSPPRTGQGRPEAFF. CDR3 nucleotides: TGCGCCAGCAGTCCTCCAAGGACCGGACAGGGTCGACCTGAAGCTTTCTTT.

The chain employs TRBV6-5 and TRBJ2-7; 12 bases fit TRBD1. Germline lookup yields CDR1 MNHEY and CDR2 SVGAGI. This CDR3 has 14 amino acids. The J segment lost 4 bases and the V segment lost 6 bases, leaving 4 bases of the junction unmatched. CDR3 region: CASSPGQGAYEQYF. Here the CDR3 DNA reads TGTGCCAGCAGCCCGGGACAGGGGGCGTACGAGCAGTACTTC.

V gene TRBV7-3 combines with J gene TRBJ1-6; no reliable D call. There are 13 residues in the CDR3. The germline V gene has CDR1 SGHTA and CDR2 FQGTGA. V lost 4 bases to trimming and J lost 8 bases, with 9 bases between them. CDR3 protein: CASSSTVDSPLHF. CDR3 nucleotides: TGTGCCAGCAGCTCCACGGTTGATTCACCCCTCCACTTT. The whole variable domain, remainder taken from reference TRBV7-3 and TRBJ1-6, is GAGVSQTPSNKVTEKGKYVELRCDPISGHTALYWYRQSLGQGPEFLIYFQGTGAADDSGLPNDRFFAVRPEGSVSTLKIQRTERGDSAVYLCASSSTVDSPLHFGNGTRLTVT.

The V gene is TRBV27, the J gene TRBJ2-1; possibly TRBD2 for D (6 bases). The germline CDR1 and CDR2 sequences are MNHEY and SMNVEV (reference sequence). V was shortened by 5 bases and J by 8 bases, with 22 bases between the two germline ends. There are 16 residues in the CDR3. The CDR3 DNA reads TGTGCCAGCAGTCCGATAGCGGATAGATATATCGATGAGCAGTTCTTC. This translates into CASSPIADRYIDEQFF.

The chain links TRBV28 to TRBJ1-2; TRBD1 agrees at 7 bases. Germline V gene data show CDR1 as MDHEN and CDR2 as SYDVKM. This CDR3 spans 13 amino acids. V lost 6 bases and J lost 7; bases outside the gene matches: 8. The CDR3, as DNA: TGTGCCAGCAGGGCACAGGGGCCCACTGGCTACACCTTC. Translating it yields CASRAQGPTGYTF.

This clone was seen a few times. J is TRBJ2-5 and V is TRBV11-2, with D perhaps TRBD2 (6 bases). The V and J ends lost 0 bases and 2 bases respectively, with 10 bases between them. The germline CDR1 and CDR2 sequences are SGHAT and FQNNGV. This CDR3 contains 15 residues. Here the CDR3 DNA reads TGTGCCAGCAGCTTAGAGGGGGGTATGCAAGAGACCCAGTACTTC. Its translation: CASSLEGGMQETQYF.

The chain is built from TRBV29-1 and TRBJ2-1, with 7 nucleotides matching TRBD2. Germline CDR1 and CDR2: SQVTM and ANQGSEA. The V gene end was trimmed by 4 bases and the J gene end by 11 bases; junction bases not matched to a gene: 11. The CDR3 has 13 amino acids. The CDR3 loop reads CSVGARLAYQQFF. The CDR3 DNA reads TGCAGCGTTGGGGCTCGACTAGCTTACCAGCAGTTCTTC.

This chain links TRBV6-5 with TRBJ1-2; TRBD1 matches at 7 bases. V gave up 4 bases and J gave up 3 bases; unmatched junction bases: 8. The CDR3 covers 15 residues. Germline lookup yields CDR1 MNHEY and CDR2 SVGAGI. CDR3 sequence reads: CASSSPKGGDYGYTF. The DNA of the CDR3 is TGTGCCAGCAGTTCCCCCAAAGGGGGCGACTATGGCTACACCTTC.

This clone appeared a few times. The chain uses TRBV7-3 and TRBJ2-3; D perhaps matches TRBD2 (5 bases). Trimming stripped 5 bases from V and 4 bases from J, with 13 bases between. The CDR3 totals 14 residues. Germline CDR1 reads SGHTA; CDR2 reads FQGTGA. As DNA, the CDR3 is TGTGCCAGCAGCCCATCGGAGGCAGCAGATACGCAGTATTTT. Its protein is CASSPSEAADTQYF.

The CDR3 loop reads CASSIKREVVEQYF. The CDR3 nucleotides read TGTGCCAGTAGTATAAAGCGGGAGGTGGTCGAGCAGTACTTC. The chain employs TRBV19 and TRBJ2-7; 9 positions agree with TRBD2. Trimming took 2 bases from V and 6 from J; bases not matched to a gene: 5. Germline CDR1 and CDR2: LNHDA and SQIVND (reference sequence). This CDR3 is built from 14 residues.

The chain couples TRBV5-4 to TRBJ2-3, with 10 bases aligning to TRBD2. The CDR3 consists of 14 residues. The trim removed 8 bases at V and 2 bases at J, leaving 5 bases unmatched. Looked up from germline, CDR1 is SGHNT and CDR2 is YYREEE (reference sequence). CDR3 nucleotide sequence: TGTGCCAGTACACTAGCGGGATTCACAGATACGCAGTATTTT. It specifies CASTLAGFTDTQYF.